Listed here are 21 T cell receptor beta chains from one sample, sequenced in a study of T cell changes during pregnancy in multiple sclerosis. The protocol was immunoSEQ multiplex PCR, while the TCRdb copy is restricted to in-frame clones and leaves out a portion. The data contain 35,000 to 45,000 clones, 91% of them singletons. This sample comprised CD4+ T cells from peripheral blood mononuclear cells, obtained before pregnancy. The receptors here all came from a female donor with multiple sclerosis, enrolled in a pregnancy study.

This clone came up a few times. The V call is TRBV7-8, the J call TRBJ1-5; D is unresolved. V was pared by 4 bases and J by 3 bases, with 16 bases between. This CDR3 has 16 amino acids. Germline V gene lookup returns CDR1 SGHVS and CDR2 FQNEAQ. Here the CDR3 DNA reads TGTGCCAGCAGCTCAAGGACTGGCCAAAACAATCAGCCCCAGCATTTT. Protein: CASSSRTGQNNQPQHF.

This chain joins TRBV10-3 and TRBJ2-7, with 8 bases fitting TRBD2. This CDR3 spans 14 amino acids. Germline V CDR1 and CDR2: ENHRY, SYGVKD. J lost 4 bases, V lost 4 bases, and 6 bases had no gene match. The CDR3 loop is CAISVTSGQYEQYF. The CDR3 region has the DNA TGTGCCATCAGTGTAACTAGCGGCCAATACGAGCAGTACTTC.

V gene TRBV19 combines with J gene TRBJ2-1; 9 bases match TRBD1. Unmatched junction bases numbered 11, after V lost 11 bases and J lost 6 bases. The CDR3 covers 14 residues. CDR1 is LNHDA, CDR2 SQIVND, per germline (reference sequence). CDR3 nucleotide sequence: TGTGCCGCCCGGGGACAGGGTAGGTTCAATGAGCAGTTCTTC. Encoded protein: CAARGQGRFNEQFF.

V and J are TRBV27 and TRBJ2-7, with D possibly matching TRBD2 (6 bases). V lost 5 bases, J lost 7 bases, and 9 bases lay in between. This CDR3 contains 11 residues. CDR1 is MNHEY, CDR2 SMNVEV, per germline (reference sequence). The CDR3: CASSRGREQYF. DNA of the CDR3: TGTGCCAGCAGTCGGGGGAGGGAGCAGTACTTC.

The chain uses TRBV7-2 and TRBJ2-1; 12 nucleotides line up with TRBD2. J lost 6 bases, V lost 2 bases, and 8 bases had no gene match. The length of the CDR3 is 17 residues. Germline loops: CDR1 SGHTA, CDR2 FQGNSA. Here the CDR3 reads CASSLLFSGLAGNEQFF. Here the CDR3 DNA reads TGTGCCAGCAGCTTATTGTTTTCGGGACTAGCGGGCAATGAGCAGTTCTTC.

The J gene is TRBJ1-5, the V gene TRBV9, with 9 bases aligning to TRBD1. The CDR3 consists of 14 residues. Looked up from germline, CDR1 is SGDLS and CDR2 is YYNGEE. V was pared by 4 bases and J by 5 bases, with 4 bases of the junction left unmatched. As DNA, the CDR3 is TGTGCCAGCAGCCCTCGGACAGGGGATCAGCCCCAGCATTTT. As protein: CASSPRTGDQPQHF.

The V gene is TRBV19, the J gene TRBJ2-5, with a possible D match to TRBD1 (6 bases). The V and J ends lost 4 bases and 5 bases respectively, with 17 bases between them. Germline V gene data show CDR1 as LNHDA and CDR2 as SQIVND (reference sequence). The CDR3 contains 15 residues. CDR3 protein: CASSTKGGVRETQYF. The DNA of the CDR3 is TGTGCCAGTAGTACCAAAGGGGGAGTTCGGGAGACCCAGTACTTC.

In this sample, this clone turned up once. The gene calls are TRBV4-3 and TRBJ1-5, with unresolved D. The CDR3 sequence is 13 residues long. V lost 2 bases, J lost 4 bases, and 6 bases lay in between. Germline V gene lookup returns CDR1 LGHNA and CDR2 YSLEER. The CDR3 bases are TGCGCCAGCAGCCAACAAGAGAATCAGCCCCAGCATTTT. This gives the protein CASSQQENQPQHF.

This chain connects TRBV7-2 to TRBJ2-5, with TRBD2 matching over 11 bases. Per germline, CDR1 SGHTA and CDR2 FQGNSA. The CDR3 consists of 14 residues. Trimming at V came to 5 bases and at J to 7 bases, leaving 6 bases not matched to a gene. The CDR3 sequence: CASSLSGGGGTQYF. CDR3 bases: TGTGCCAGCAGCCTTAGCGGGGGGGGAGGGACCCAGTACTTC.

V usage is TRBV9 and J usage is TRBJ2-7, with no clear D. This CDR3 is built from 14 residues. V was pared by 0 bases and J by 2 bases, with 9 bases between. Looked up from germline, CDR1 is SGDLS and CDR2 is YYNGEE. The CDR3 sequence is CASSVGRIAYEQYF. The CDR3 DNA is TGTGCCAGCAGCGTAGGCAGGATTGCCTACGAGCAGTACTTC.

The CDR3 loop reads CASTSTLSPIRGEQYF. The CDR3 nucleotides are TGTGCCAGCACCTCAACCCTAAGCCCCATTAGAGGCGAGCAGTACTTC. V and J are TRBV9 and TRBJ2-7; D not resolved. The CDR3 consists of 16 residues. CDR1 and CDR2 (germline): SGDLS, YYNGEE. V shed 6 bases and J shed 6 bases, with 25 bases lying between them.

This chain links TRBV7-3 with TRBJ2-1; TRBD2 aligns across 8 bases. The CDR3 covers 16 residues. CDR1 SGHTA and CDR2 FQGTGA come from the germline V gene. With V trimmed by 3 bases and J by 3 bases, 7 bases remained unmatched. The CDR3, as DNA: TGTGCCAGCAGCTTCTCCGGGACTAGTAGCTACAATGAGCAGTTCTTC. Translating gives CASSFSGTSSYNEQFF.

The genes are TRBV4-2 and TRBJ2-3; 7 bases agree with TRBD2. V dropped 2 bases and J dropped 4; count of bases not matched to a gene: 6. Germline V gene lookup returns CDR1 LGHNA and CDR2 YNFKEQ. CDR3 length: 15 amino acids. CDR3 amino acids: CASSQKGLTPDTQYF. CDR3 in DNA: TGTGCCAGCAGCCAAAAGGGACTAACCCCAGATACGCAGTATTTT.

This rearrangement joins TRBV10-3 to TRBJ1-1; 8 bases are shared with TRBD1. CDR1 is ENHRY, CDR2 SYGVKD, per germline. V was pared by 6 bases and J by 0 bases, with 9 bases of the junction left unmatched. This CDR3 has 16 residues. The DNA for the CDR3 is TGTGCCATCAGGGGACAGGACTTCCTTATGAACACTGAAGCTTTCTTT. Residues: CAIRGQDFLMNTEAFF.

This chain links TRBV29-1 with TRBJ2-7, with 10 bases lining up with TRBD2. This CDR3 contains 17 residues. The germline CDR1 and CDR2 sequences are SQVTM and ANQGSEA. V trimming: 0 bases; J trimming: 2 bases; junction bases outside the gene matches: 10. The CDR3 here is CSVEDSPSGGKAYEQYF. Written as DNA, the CDR3 is TGCAGCGTTGAAGATTCCCCTAGCGGGGGAAAGGCCTACGAGCAGTACTTC.

V and J are TRBV6-5 and TRBJ1-3; 10 bases match TRBD1. V shed 2 bases and J 2 bases; nucleotides not matched to a gene: 3. The CDR3 is made up of 16 amino acids. Germline V gene sequence: CDR1 MNHEY, CDR2 SVGAGI. CDR3 nucleotides: TGTGCCAGCAGTTACCTAGGACAGGGGGCTGGAAACACCATATATTTT. Translating gives CASSYLGQGAGNTIYF.

This clone was counted a single time. The chain has TRBV6-1 and TRBJ1-2; TRBD1 matches 7 bases. Per germline, CDR1 MNHNS and CDR2 SASEGT. The CDR3 spans 13 residues. V dropped 7 bases and J dropped 7; count of bases not matched to a gene: 9. CDR3 sequence reads: CASTLDRVGGYTF. The CDR3 DNA is TGTGCCAGCACCCTAGACAGGGTGGGTGGCTACACCTTC.

This chain joins TRBV29-1 and TRBJ1-4; D gene uncertain. V was cut by 7 bases and J by 6 bases, with 15 bases left in between. Germline CDR1 and CDR2: SQVTM and ANQGSEA. There are 13 residues in the CDR3. Written as DNA, the CDR3 is TGCAGCGCAGTGAATCGGGGAGATGAAAAACTGTTTTTT. Its protein product is CSAVNRGDEKLFF.

This chain links TRBV4-1 with TRBJ1-2; no clear D. V shed 4 bases and J shed 3 bases, with 12 bases lying between them. Germline-derived CDR1 and CDR2 are MGHRA and YSYEKL. The CDR3 is made up of 14 amino acids. The CDR3 DNA is TGCGCCAGCAGCCGAGTGGAGGGAGACTATGGCTACACCTTC. It codes for CASSRVEGDYGYTF.

V usage is TRBV4-2 and J usage is TRBJ2-5; maybe TRBD1 (5 bases). Germline CDR1 LGHNA, CDR2 YNFKEQ. CDR3 size: 13 residues. The V end was cut by 1 base, the J end by 10 bases, with 13 bases between. The CDR3 spells CASSQGSRVGQYF. CDR3 coding DNA: TGTGCCAGCAGCCAAGGGTCCAGGGTTGGCCAGTACTTC.

The gene calls are TRBV30 and TRBJ2-5; 7 bases map to TRBD2. Trimming took 5 bases from V and 9 from J; bases not matched to a gene: 12. Germline-derived CDR1 and CDR2 are GTSNPN and SVGIG (reference sequence). The CDR3 sequence is 13 residues long. The CDR3 DNA is TGTGCCTGGGCCGGGGCTAGCGGAACCTCCCAGTACTTC. This codes for CAWAGASGTSQYF.